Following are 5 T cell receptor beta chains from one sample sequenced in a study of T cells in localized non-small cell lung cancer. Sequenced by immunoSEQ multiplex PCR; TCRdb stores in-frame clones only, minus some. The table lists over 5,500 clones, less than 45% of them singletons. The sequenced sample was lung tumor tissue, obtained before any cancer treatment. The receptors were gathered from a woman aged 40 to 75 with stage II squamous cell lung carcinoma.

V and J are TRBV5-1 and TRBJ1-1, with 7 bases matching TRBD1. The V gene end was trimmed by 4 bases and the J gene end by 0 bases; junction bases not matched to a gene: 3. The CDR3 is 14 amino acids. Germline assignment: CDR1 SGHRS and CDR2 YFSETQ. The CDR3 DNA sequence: TGCGCCAGCAGCCCTGACAGGGTGAACACTGAAGCTTTCTTT. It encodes CASSPDRVNTEAFF.

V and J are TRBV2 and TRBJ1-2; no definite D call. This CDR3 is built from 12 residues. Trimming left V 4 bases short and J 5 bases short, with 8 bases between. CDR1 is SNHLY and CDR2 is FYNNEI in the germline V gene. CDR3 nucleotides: TGTGCCAGCAGTGGGGGAAGGTATGGCTACACCTTC. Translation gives CASSGGRYGYTF.

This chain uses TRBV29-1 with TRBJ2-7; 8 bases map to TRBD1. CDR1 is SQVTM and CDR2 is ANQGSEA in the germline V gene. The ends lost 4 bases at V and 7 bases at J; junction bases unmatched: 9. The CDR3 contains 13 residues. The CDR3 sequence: CSVGQGAAGEQYF. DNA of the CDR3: TGCAGCGTTGGCCAGGGGGCCGCAGGGGAGCAGTACTTC.

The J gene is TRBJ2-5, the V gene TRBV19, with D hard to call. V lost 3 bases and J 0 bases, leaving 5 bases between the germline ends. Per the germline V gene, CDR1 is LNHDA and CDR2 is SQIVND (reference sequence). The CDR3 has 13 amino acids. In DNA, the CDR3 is TGTGCCAGTAGTATGACGTACCAAGAGACCCAGTACTTC. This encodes CASSMTYQETQYF.

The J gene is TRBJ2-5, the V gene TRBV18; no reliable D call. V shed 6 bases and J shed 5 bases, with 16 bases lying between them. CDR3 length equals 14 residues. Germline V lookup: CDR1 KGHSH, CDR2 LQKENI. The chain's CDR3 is CASSTGTVPETQYF. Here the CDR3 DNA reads TGTGCCAGCTCGACGGGTACGGTACCGGAGACCCAGTACTTC.